This entry is about one T cell receptor beta chain. The sample originates from a study of blood T cell repertoires in COVID-19. As for the study in general: Sites across the United States, Italy and Spain contributed samples from acute and convalescent COVID-19. The cDNA or gDNA used as material had been derived from T cells, B-cell-depleted T cells, or PBMCs.

Per the authors' pipeline: How many nucleated cells were present was estimated from reference gene primer amplification. Libraries were prepared by immunoSEQ multiplex PCR; TCRdb keeps only in-frame clonotypes and omits some of them. Clone size and V and J calls were adopted from that table, with D and trimming inferred from the DNA. Of roughly 180,000 clones in the sample, roughly 81% were seen once. Enrolment of Seattle patients took place during active infection, and they were followed longitudinally. CDR1 SGHVS and CDR2 FQNEAQ come from the germline V gene. V was pared by 5 bases and J by 8 bases, with 15 bases between. The CDR3 sequence is 13 residues long.

The specimen was peripheral blood. The chain links TRBV7-8 to TRBJ1-1; D is perhaps TRBD1 (6 bases). The origin of this receptor is a middle-aged woman with COVID-19, enrolled during active disease. The CDR3 is CASSQGPRSEAFF. The CDR3 DNA reads TGTGCCAGCAGCCAGGGGCCTAGAAGCGAAGCTTTCTTT. Based on the CDR3 plus reference TRBV7-8 and TRBJ1-1, the full variable domain is GAGVSQSPRYKVAKRGQDVALRCDPISGHVSLFWYQQALGQGPEFLTYFQNEAQLDKSGLPSDRFFAERPEGSVSTLKIQRTQQEDSAVYLCASSQGPRSEAFFGQGTRLTVV.